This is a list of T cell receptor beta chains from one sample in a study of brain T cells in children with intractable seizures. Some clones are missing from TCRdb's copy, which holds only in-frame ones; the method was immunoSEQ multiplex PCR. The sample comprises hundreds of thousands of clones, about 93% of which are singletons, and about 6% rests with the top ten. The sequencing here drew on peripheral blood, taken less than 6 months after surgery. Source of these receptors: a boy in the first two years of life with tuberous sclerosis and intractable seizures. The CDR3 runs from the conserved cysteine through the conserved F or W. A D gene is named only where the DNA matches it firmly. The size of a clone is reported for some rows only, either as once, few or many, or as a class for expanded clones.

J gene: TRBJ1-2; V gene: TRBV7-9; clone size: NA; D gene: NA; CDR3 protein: CASSLGQGNYGYTF; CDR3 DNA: TGTGCCAGCAGCTTAGGGCAGGGTAACTATGGCTACACCTTC
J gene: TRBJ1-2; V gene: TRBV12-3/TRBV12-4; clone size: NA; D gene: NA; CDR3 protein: CASRPGRNGYTF; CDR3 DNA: TGTGCCAGCAGACCCGGACGGAATGGCTACACCTTC
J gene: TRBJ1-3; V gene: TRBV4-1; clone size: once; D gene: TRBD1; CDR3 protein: CASSHYGTGGNTIYF; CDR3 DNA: TGCGCCAGCAGCCACTACGGGACAGGTGGAAACACCATATATTTT
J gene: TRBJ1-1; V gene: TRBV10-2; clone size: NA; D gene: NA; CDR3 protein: CASKPPYTEAFF; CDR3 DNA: TGCGCCAGCAAGCCTCCTTACACTGAAGCTTTCTTT
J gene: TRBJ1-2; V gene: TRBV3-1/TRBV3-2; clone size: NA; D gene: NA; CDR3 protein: CASSPYKSTYGYTF; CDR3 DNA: TGTGCCAGCAGCCCTTATAAAAGTACCTATGGCTACACCTTC
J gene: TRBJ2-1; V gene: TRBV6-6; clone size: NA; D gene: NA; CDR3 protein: CASSYGSGPYNEQFF; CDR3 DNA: TGTGCCAGCAGTTACGGGAGCGGCCCCTACAATGAGCAGTTCTTC
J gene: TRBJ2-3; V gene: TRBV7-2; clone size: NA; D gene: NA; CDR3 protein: CASSYGGLTDTQYF; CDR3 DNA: TGTGCCAGCAGCTATGGGGGATTGACAGATACGCAGTATTTT
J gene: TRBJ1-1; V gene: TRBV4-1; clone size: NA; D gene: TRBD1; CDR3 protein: CASSHGQGRITEAFF; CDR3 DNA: TGCGCCAGCAGCCATGGACAGGGACGGATCACTGAAGCTTTCTTT
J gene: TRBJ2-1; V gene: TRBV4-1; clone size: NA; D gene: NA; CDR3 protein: CASSQEGSPYNEQFF; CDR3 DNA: TGCGCCAGCAGCCAAGAGGGCAGCCCCTACAATGAGCAGTTCTTC
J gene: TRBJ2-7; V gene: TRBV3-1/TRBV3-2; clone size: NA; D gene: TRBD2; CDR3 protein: CASSQEATSGRSEQYF; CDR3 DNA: TGTGCCAGCAGCCAAGAGGCGACTAGCGGGAGGAGCGAGCAGTACTTC
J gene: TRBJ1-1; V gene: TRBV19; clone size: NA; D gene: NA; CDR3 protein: CASSIPGVFVDTEAFF; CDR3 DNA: TGTGCCAGTAGTATACCAGGGGTATTCGTGGACACTGAAGCTTTCTTT
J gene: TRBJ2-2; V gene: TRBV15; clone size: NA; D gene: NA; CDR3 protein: CATSRVGRTNTGELFF; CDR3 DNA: TGTGCCACCAGCAGAGTGGGCAGAACGAACACCGGGGAGCTGTTTTTT
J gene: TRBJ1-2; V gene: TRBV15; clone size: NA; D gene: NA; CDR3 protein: CATSTSGTELYGYTF; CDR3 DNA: TGTGCCACCAGCACTTCCGGGACCGAGCTTTATGGCTACACCTTC
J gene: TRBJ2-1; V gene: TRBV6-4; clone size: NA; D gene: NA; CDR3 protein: CASSPRQGYNEQFF; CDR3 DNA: TGTGCCAGCAGTCCCAGGCAGGGGTACAATGAGCAGTTCTTC
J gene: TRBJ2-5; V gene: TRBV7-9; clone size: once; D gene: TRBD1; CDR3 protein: CASSPTGAETQYF; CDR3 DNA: TGTGCCAGCAGTCCGACAGGGGCGGAGACCCAGTACTTC
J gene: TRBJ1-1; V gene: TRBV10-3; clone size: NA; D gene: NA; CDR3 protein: CAISESPGTEAFF; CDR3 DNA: TGTGCCATCAGTGAGTCCCCAGGAACTGAAGCTTTCTTT
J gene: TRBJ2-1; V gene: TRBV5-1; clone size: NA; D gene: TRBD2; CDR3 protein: CASSTPGLAGHNEQFF; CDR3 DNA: TGCGCCAGCAGCACCCCGGGACTAGCGGGACACAATGAGCAGTTCTTC
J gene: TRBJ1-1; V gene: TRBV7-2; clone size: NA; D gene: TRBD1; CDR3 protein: CASSLALQGGLIEAFF; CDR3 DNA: TGTGCCAGCAGCTTAGCCCTACAGGGGGGCTTGATTGAAGCTTTCTTT
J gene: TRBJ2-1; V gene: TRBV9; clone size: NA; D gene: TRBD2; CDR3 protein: CASSGSQAGASYNEQFF; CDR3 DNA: TGTGCCAGCAGCGGTAGCCAAGCGGGGGCCTCCTACAATGAGCAGTTCTTC
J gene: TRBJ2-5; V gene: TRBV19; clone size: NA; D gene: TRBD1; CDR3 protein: CASSIGNRGVGTETQYF; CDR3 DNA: TGTGCCAGTAGTATAGGCAACAGGGGAGTTGGGACAGAGACCCAGTACTTC
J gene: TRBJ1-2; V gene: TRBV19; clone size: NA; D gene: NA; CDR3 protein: CASSIAPGWNYGYTF; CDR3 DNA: TGTGCCAGTAGTATCGCCCCCGGTTGGAACTATGGCTACACCTTC
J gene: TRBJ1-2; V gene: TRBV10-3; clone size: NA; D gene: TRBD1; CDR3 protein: CAIDRGDYYGYTF; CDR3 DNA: TGTGCCATCGACAGGGGAGATTACTATGGCTACACCTTC
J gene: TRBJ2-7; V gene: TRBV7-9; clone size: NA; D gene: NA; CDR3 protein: CASSSTGSYEQYF; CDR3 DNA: TGTGCCAGCAGCTCGACAGGTTCCTACGAGCAGTACTTC
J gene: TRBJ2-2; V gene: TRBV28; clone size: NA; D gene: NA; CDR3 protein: CASSFYLGTNTGELFF; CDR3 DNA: TGTGCCAGCAGTTTTTATCTCGGGACGAACACCGGGGAGCTGTTTTTT
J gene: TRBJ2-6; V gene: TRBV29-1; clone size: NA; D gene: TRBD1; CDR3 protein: CSVEEGTGKSGANVLTF; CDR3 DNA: TGCAGCGTTGAAGAGGGGACAGGGAAATCTGGGGCCAACGTCCTGACTTTC
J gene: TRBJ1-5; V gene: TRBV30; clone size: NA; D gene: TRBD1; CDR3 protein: CAWSWAGGDQPQHF; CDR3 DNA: TGTGCCTGGAGTTGGGCAGGGGGCGATCAGCCCCAGCATTTT
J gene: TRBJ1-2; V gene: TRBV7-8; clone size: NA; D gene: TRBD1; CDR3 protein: CASSFRDRGGYTF; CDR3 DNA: TGTGCCAGCAGCTTCCGGGACAGGGGTGGCTACACCTTC
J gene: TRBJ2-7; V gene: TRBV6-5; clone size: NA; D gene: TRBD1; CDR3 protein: CASSYPKQGNEQYF; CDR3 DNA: TGTGCCAGCAGTTACCCGAAACAGGGGAACGAGCAGTACTTC